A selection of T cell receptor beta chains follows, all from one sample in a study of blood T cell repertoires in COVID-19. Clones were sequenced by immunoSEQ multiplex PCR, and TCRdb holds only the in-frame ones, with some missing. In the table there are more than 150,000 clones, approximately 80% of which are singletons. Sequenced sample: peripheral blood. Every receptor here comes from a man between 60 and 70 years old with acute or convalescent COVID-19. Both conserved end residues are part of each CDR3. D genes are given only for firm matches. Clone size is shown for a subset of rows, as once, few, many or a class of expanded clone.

CDR3 DNA: TGCGCCAGCAGCTTGGCAGGGGGCGGGAACACTGAAGCTTTCTTT; CDR3 protein: CASSLAGGGNTEAFF; J gene: TRBJ1-1; D gene: TRBD1; clone size: NA; V gene: TRBV5-1
CDR3 DNA: TGTGTGCCACTAACAGGGGGCGCGTGTAATGAGCAGTTCTTC; CDR3 protein: CVPLTGGACNEQFF; J gene: TRBJ2-1; D gene: TRBD1; clone size: NA; V gene: TRBV27
CDR3 DNA: TGTGCCACTTCGACAGCCGGAGTCACCGGGGAGCTGTTTTTT; CDR3 protein: CATSTAGVTGELFF; J gene: TRBJ2-2; D gene: NA; clone size: NA; V gene: TRBV7-2
CDR3 DNA: TGTGCCAGCCTCCCGCGGGGGGGGTACAATGAGCAGTTCTTC; CDR3 protein: CASLPRGGYNEQFF; J gene: TRBJ2-1; D gene: TRBD2; clone size: NA; V gene: TRBV6-5
CDR3 DNA: TGTGCCAGCAGCCCAGGTATGAGGCATTTT; CDR3 protein: CASSPGMRHF; J gene: TRBJ1-5; D gene: NA; clone size: NA; V gene: TRBV5-4
CDR3 DNA: TGTGCCAGCAGCTTGGACAGTTCCTACGAGCAGTACTTC; CDR3 protein: CASSLDSSYEQYF; J gene: TRBJ2-7; D gene: NA; clone size: NA; V gene: TRBV7-8
CDR3 DNA: TGTGCCAGCAGCCCAAGCCCGGGACAGGCGTACAATGAGCAGTTCTTC; CDR3 protein: CASSPSPGQAYNEQFF; J gene: TRBJ2-1; D gene: NA; clone size: NA; V gene: TRBV21-1
CDR3 DNA: TGCGCCAGCAGTTCAAGAAGGAGAGCTAACTATGGCTACACCTTC; CDR3 protein: CASSSRRRANYGYTF; J gene: TRBJ1-2; D gene: NA; clone size: NA; V gene: TRBV10-1
CDR3 DNA: TGTGCCAGCAGCGGAGGTCCGAACACTGAAGCTTTCTTT; CDR3 protein: CASSGGPNTEAFF; J gene: TRBJ1-1; D gene: NA; clone size: NA; V gene: TRBV7-3
CDR3 DNA: TGTGCCAGCAGTGAAGCACCGGGACAGGGGACCTACGAGCAGTACTTC; CDR3 protein: CASSEAPGQGTYEQYF; J gene: TRBJ2-7; D gene: TRBD1; clone size: NA; V gene: TRBV6-1
CDR3 DNA: TGTGCCAGCAGTCCAAGGACATGGGGCCTCTCTGGAAACACCATATATTTT; CDR3 protein: CASSPRTWGLSGNTIYF; J gene: TRBJ1-3; D gene: NA; clone size: NA; V gene: TRBV28
CDR3 DNA: TGTGCCTGGAGTCGGAGTCCGGGACAGCCCCAGCATTTT; CDR3 protein: CAWSRSPGQPQHF; J gene: TRBJ1-5; D gene: NA; clone size: NA; V gene: TRBV30
CDR3 DNA: TGTGCCAGCAGTACCGGGACAGGTGACAATGAGCAGTTCTTC; CDR3 protein: CASSTGTGDNEQFF; J gene: TRBJ2-1; D gene: TRBD1; clone size: NA; V gene: TRBV11-3
CDR3 DNA: TGTGCCAGCAGAAAATTAACAGGGGGCGAGCAGTACTTC; CDR3 protein: CASRKLTGGEQYF; J gene: TRBJ2-7; D gene: TRBD1; clone size: NA; V gene: TRBV28
CDR3 DNA: TGTGCCAGCAGTTACAGGACTAGCGGTGGGGATACGCAGTATTTT; CDR3 protein: CASSYRTSGGDTQYF; J gene: TRBJ2-3; D gene: TRBD2; clone size: NA; V gene: TRBV6-5
CDR3 DNA: TGTGCCAGCAGCCTCAGGGAAACCTACGAGCAGTACTTC; CDR3 protein: CASSLRETYEQYF; J gene: TRBJ2-7; D gene: NA; clone size: NA; V gene: TRBV7-9
CDR3 DNA: TGTGCCAGCAGTTTCCCCCTAATGACAGGGAGCTCCTACGAGCAGTACTTC; CDR3 protein: CASSFPLMTGSSYEQYF; J gene: TRBJ2-7; D gene: TRBD1; clone size: NA; V gene: TRBV28
CDR3 DNA: TGTGCCAGCAGTGAAGTGTCCGTTACCGGGGAGCTGTTTTTT; CDR3 protein: CASSEVSVTGELFF; J gene: TRBJ2-2; D gene: NA; clone size: NA; V gene: TRBV6-1
CDR3 DNA: TGTGCCAGTGGGTCACTAGCGGGGGGGCTAGAGACCCAGTACTTC; CDR3 protein: CASGSLAGGLETQYF; J gene: TRBJ2-5; D gene: TRBD2; clone size: NA; V gene: TRBV19
CDR3 DNA: TGTGCCAGCAGCCAGACAGGGTCGCCCTACAATGAGCAGTTCTTC; CDR3 protein: CASSQTGSPYNEQFF; J gene: TRBJ2-1; D gene: TRBD1; clone size: NA; V gene: TRBV3-1/TRBV3-2
CDR3 DNA: TGTGCAAGTCGCTTAGCGACTAGCGGAAGGAGGGCAGATACGCAGTATTTT; CDR3 protein: CASRLATSGRRADTQYF; J gene: TRBJ2-3; D gene: NA; clone size: NA; V gene: TRBV12-2
CDR3 DNA: TGCAGCGTTGAAGGGACAGGACGGACGTACAATGAGCAGTTCTTC; CDR3 protein: CSVEGTGRTYNEQFF; J gene: TRBJ2-1; D gene: TRBD1; clone size: once; V gene: TRBV29-1
CDR3 DNA: TGTGCCAGCAGCCAAGGGACAGTGAGCTACGAGCAGTACTTC; CDR3 protein: CASSQGTVSYEQYF; J gene: TRBJ2-7; D gene: NA; clone size: once; V gene: TRBV3-1/TRBV3-2
CDR3 DNA: TGTGCCAGCAGCTTGGCAGGTGGGAGCTATGGCTACACCTTC; CDR3 protein: CASSLAGGSYGYTF; J gene: TRBJ1-2; D gene: NA; clone size: NA; V gene: TRBV7-9
CDR3 DNA: TGCGCCAGCAGCCCCTGGGCGACGCAAGGGAGTTCACCCCTCCACTTT; CDR3 protein: CASSPWATQGSSPLHF; J gene: TRBJ1-6; D gene: NA; clone size: few; V gene: TRBV5-1
CDR3 DNA: TGTGCCAGCAGCGCAGGGGGGACAGGGGCTGGCTACACCTTC; CDR3 protein: CASSAGGTGAGYTF; J gene: TRBJ1-2; D gene: TRBD1; clone size: NA; V gene: TRBV7-2
CDR3 DNA: TGTGCCAGCAGCTTGCGTGGGAGCTGGATGGGCAATGAGCAGTTCTTC; CDR3 protein: CASSLRGSWMGNEQFF; J gene: TRBJ2-1; D gene: NA; clone size: few; V gene: TRBV11-2
CDR3 DNA: TGTGCCTACAGCGGGGACGCAAACACCATATATTTT; CDR3 protein: CAYSGDANTIYF; J gene: TRBJ1-3; D gene: NA; clone size: NA; V gene: TRBV10-3
CDR3 DNA: TGTGCCAGCAGTCTTACACCCGGGGAGAACCACGAGCAGTACTTC; CDR3 protein: CASSLTPGENHEQYF; J gene: TRBJ2-7; D gene: NA; clone size: NA; V gene: TRBV28
CDR3 DNA: TGCGCCAGCAGCCAAGAAGAGACGGCCGCGACAAATTCACCCCTCCACTTT; CDR3 protein: CASSQEETAATNSPLHF; J gene: TRBJ1-6; D gene: NA; clone size: once; V gene: TRBV4-1
CDR3 DNA: TGTGCCAGCAGCTTGGCGGGGGACTCCTACAATGAGCAGTTCTTC; CDR3 protein: CASSLAGDSYNEQFF; J gene: TRBJ2-1; D gene: NA; clone size: NA; V gene: TRBV5-5
CDR3 DNA: TGCGCCAGCAGCTTGATGAGGGGGGGCAGAGCAGATACGCAGTATTTT; CDR3 protein: CASSLMRGGRADTQYF; J gene: TRBJ2-3; D gene: NA; clone size: NA; V gene: TRBV13
CDR3 DNA: TGTGCCAGCAGTTTAGGACAGGGGAGCAATCAGCCCCAGCATTTT; CDR3 protein: CASSLGQGSNQPQHF; J gene: TRBJ1-5; D gene: TRBD1; clone size: NA; V gene: TRBV27
CDR3 DNA: TGTGCCAGCAGTTACCCCCCTTGGCGGGGGGCCAATGAGCAGTTCTTC; CDR3 protein: CASSYPPWRGANEQFF; J gene: TRBJ2-1; D gene: TRBD2; clone size: few; V gene: TRBV6-6
CDR3 DNA: TGTGCCAGCAGTCCCCGGGTAGCGGGAGACAATGAGCAGTTCTTC; CDR3 protein: CASSPRVAGDNEQFF; J gene: TRBJ2-1; D gene: TRBD2; clone size: NA; V gene: TRBV27
CDR3 DNA: TGTGCCAGTAGTATCGACAGGGGGAATGAAAAACTGTTTTTT; CDR3 protein: CASSIDRGNEKLFF; J gene: TRBJ1-4; D gene: TRBD1; clone size: NA; V gene: TRBV19
CDR3 DNA: TGCGCCAGCAGCTCGAGACAGGGGAGGGACACCGGGGAGCTGTTTTTT; CDR3 protein: CASSSRQGRDTGELFF; J gene: TRBJ2-2; D gene: NA; clone size: NA; V gene: TRBV5-1
CDR3 DNA: TGCAGTGGGGAGGGTCGCGAAAAACTGTTTTTT; CDR3 protein: CSGEGREKLFF; J gene: TRBJ1-4; D gene: NA; clone size: NA; V gene: TRBV20-1
CDR3 DNA: TGTGCCAGCAGTGGGACAAACCGCGAGCAGTACTTC; CDR3 protein: CASSGTNREQYF; J gene: TRBJ2-7; D gene: NA; clone size: NA; V gene: TRBV12-3/TRBV12-4
CDR3 DNA: TGTGCCAGCAGCTTGATACAGAGCACAGATACGCAGTATTTT; CDR3 protein: CASSLIQSTDTQYF; J gene: TRBJ2-3; D gene: NA; clone size: once; V gene: TRBV5-4
CDR3 DNA: TGCGCCAGCAGCGACGGGACTCGGGAGACCCAGTACTTC; CDR3 protein: CASSDGTRETQYF; J gene: TRBJ2-5; D gene: NA; clone size: NA; V gene: TRBV5-1
CDR3 DNA: TGCAGTGCTAGTCCCCCTTCCGCGGGGGCGGATACGCAGTATTTT; CDR3 protein: CSASPPSAGADTQYF; J gene: TRBJ2-3; D gene: NA; clone size: NA; V gene: TRBV20-1
CDR3 DNA: TGTGCCAGCAGGGGGAGGGTATTCGGTGGCTACACCTTC; CDR3 protein: CASRGRVFGGYTF; J gene: TRBJ1-2; D gene: NA; clone size: once; V gene: TRBV2
CDR3 DNA: TGTGCCAGCAGTTCAGCTAGCGGGAGTCAGTACGAGCAGTACTTC; CDR3 protein: CASSSASGSQYEQYF; J gene: TRBJ2-7; D gene: TRBD2; clone size: NA; V gene: TRBV28
CDR3 DNA: TGTGCCATCAGTGAGACCGACAGGGCTGAAGGCTATGGCTACACCTTC; CDR3 protein: CAISETDRAEGYGYTF; J gene: TRBJ1-2; D gene: TRBD1; clone size: few; V gene: TRBV10-3
CDR3 DNA: TGTGCCAGCAGCCGAGCGGGAGCGGGGGATACGCAGTATTTT; CDR3 protein: CASSRAGAGDTQYF; J gene: TRBJ2-3; D gene: TRBD2; clone size: NA; V gene: TRBV7-9
CDR3 DNA: TGTGCCTCGGGACTAGCGGAAAACACCGGGGAGCTGTTTTTT; CDR3 protein: CASGLAENTGELFF; J gene: TRBJ2-2; D gene: TRBD2; clone size: NA; V gene: TRBV10-3
CDR3 DNA: TGTGCCAGCAGCTTGGGGACTATCTCCTACGAGCAGTACTTC; CDR3 protein: CASSLGTISYEQYF; J gene: TRBJ2-7; D gene: NA; clone size: once; V gene: TRBV5-6
CDR3 DNA: TGTGCCAGCAGCTCCCTTCCGGGACAGGACAATTTTTCACCCCTCCACTTT; CDR3 protein: CASSSLPGQDNFSPLHF; J gene: TRBJ1-6; D gene: TRBD1; clone size: NA; V gene: TRBV5-5
CDR3 DNA: TGTGCCAGCAGTAACAGGGAAGGGTCCTACGAGCAGTACTTC; CDR3 protein: CASSNREGSYEQYF; J gene: TRBJ2-7; D gene: NA; clone size: few; V gene: TRBV6-5
CDR3 DNA: TGTGCCAGTAGTATAGGTGACAGTATCAACACCGGGGAGCTGTTTTTT; CDR3 protein: CASSIGDSINTGELFF; J gene: TRBJ2-2; D gene: NA; clone size: NA; V gene: TRBV19